This T cell receptor (beta chain) is drawn from a study of shared clonotypes between healthy human individuals. Regarding the study as a whole: Naive subsets generally had larger estimated richness than memory subsets.

Deep-level assay runs were performed. Generated by immunoSEQ multiplex PCR, the TCRdb table keeps only in-frame clones and is missing some. In the table there are nearly 750,000 clones, over 60% of which are singletons. There are 15 residues in the CDR3. Germline CDR1 is MNHNS and CDR2 is SASEGT. With 8 bases removed from V and 0 bases from J, the gap between germline ends came to 13 bases. The sample holds many counts of this clone. As yet, its antigen is unknown. V and J are TRBV6-1 and TRBJ2-2, with unresolved D. The clonotype comes from a woman in her thirties in good health. The sequencing input was memory CD4+ T cells sorted from blood. Specified subset: CD45RA-negative fraction. DNA for the CDR3: TGTGCCAGCGGTGGGTTAGGGACGAACACCGGGGAGCTGTTTTTT. Translating gives CASGGLGTNTGELFF.